This TCR beta chain was identified in a study of T cell changes during pregnancy in multiple sclerosis. Repertoires were generated with immunoSEQ multiplex PCR, while TCRdb's copy carries only in-frame clones and drops some. The sample yields more than 90,000 clones, about 90% seen once. Germline CDR1 and CDR2: SGHVS and FQNEAQ. J gave up 0 bases and V 5 bases, and 10 bases lay outside the gene matches. The CDR3 is made up of 16 amino acids. This chain connects TRBV7-8 to TRBJ2-7; 7 bases align to TRBD2. The receptor was derived from a female donor with multiple sclerosis, enrolled in a pregnancy study. This specimen consisted of peripheral blood, obtained in the third trimester of pregnancy. The CDR3 DNA reads as TGTGCCAGCAGCCTAGAAAGCGGGGACCTCTCCTACGAGCAGTACTTC. Its protein product is CASSLESGDLSYEQYF. Full variable domain (missing parts from reference TRBV7-8 and TRBJ2-7): GAGVSQSPRYKVAKRGQDVALRCDPISGHVSLFWYQQALGQGPEFLTYFQNEAQLDKSGLPSDRFFAERPEGSVSTLKIQRTQQEDSAVYLCASSLESGDLSYEQYFGPGTRLTVT.